A single sample gave rise to the 17 T cell receptor beta chains below, sequenced in a study of T-cell memory formation after mild COVID-19. In TCRdb, the 5' RACE reads were re-called with MiXCR into one record per CDR3 protein. The sample records a few hundred thousand distinct CDR3 sequences, roughly a fifth being singletons. The sequencing sample was made of PBMCs or a T cell subset sorted from them (not recorded which). Receptors were obtained from a man between 18 and 29 years old who had mild COVID-19 (a few samples of this study predate the infection). Cell type and time point are not known.

A few counts support this clonotype. The genes are TRBV6-2 or TRBV6-3 and TRBJ2-7; D gene uncertain. The CDR3 has 13 residues. V lost 11 bases and J lost 1, with 15 bases in between. Germline loops: CDR1 MNHEY, CDR2 SVGEGT. This CDR3 is CAVFSTISYEQYF. The CDR3 coding sequence is TGTGCCGTTTTCTCCACTATATCCTACGAGCAGTACTTC.

The rearrangement links TRBV7-3 to TRBJ1-6, with TRBD1 matching 7 bases. Trimming took 2 bases from V and 7 from J; bases not matched to a gene: 8. CDR3 length: 16 residues. Germline lookup yields CDR1 SGHTA and CDR2 FQGTGA. CDR3 amino acids: CASSLGGGQTNSPLHF. Here the CDR3 DNA reads TGTGCCAGCAGCTTAGGGGGGGGACAGACGAATTCACCCCTCCACTTT.

This clonotype was observed many times. This chain connects TRBV7-2 to TRBJ2-1, with D perhaps matching TRBD2 (7 bases). The CDR3 runs 17 residues. V lost 5 bases, J lost 3 bases, and 20 bases lay in between. The V gene's germline CDR1 is SGHTA and CDR2 FQGNSA. This chain's CDR3 is CASSPGRGGGIYNEQFF. CDR3 coding DNA: TGTGCCAGCAGCCCCGGTAGAGGGGGGGGCATCTACAATGAGCAGTTCTTC.

This clonotype was counted ten times or more. This chain joins TRBV5-1 and TRBJ2-3, with D tentatively TRBD1 (5 bases). There are 10 residues in the CDR3. V lost 5 bases and J 9 bases, leaving 7 bases between the germline ends. Germline V CDR1 and CDR2: SGHRS, YFSETQ. CDR3: CASRSGTQYF. The CDR3 DNA reads as TGCGCCAGCAGGTCAGGGACGCAGTATTTT.

This clonotype was found a few times. The chain uses TRBV7-2 and TRBJ2-7; TRBD1 aligns across 9 bases. Germline V CDR1 and CDR2: SGHTA, FQGNSA. With 5 bases clipped from V and 4 bases from J, the junction kept 9 bases outside the gene matches. CDR3 length equals 15 residues. The CDR3 protein is CASSPRAGQGYEQYF. CDR3 coding DNA: TGTGCCAGCAGCCCACGAGCCGGACAGGGGTACGAGCAGTACTTC.

Here the CDR3 DNA reads TGCAGTGCTAGAGAGGGGTCCTACGAGCAGTACTTC. Amino acids: CSAREGSYEQYF. V usage is TRBV20-1 and J usage is TRBJ2-7, with D hard to call. CDR3 size: 12 residues. Germline values: CDR1 DFQATT, CDR2 SNEGSKA (reference sequence). The V and J ends lost 0 bases and 1 base respectively, with 4 bases between them.

As DNA, the CDR3 is TGTGCCAGCAGCCTGGGGGAATGGGATAATTCACCCCTCCACTTT. Protein product: CASSLGEWDNSPLHF. The V call is TRBV7-9, the J call TRBJ1-6; TRBD1 might be the D (5 bases). Germline V gene lookup returns CDR1 SEHNR and CDR2 FQNEAQ (reference sequence). V was shortened by 5 bases and J by 5 bases, with 13 bases between the two germline ends. CDR3 length equals 15 residues.

This clonotype was seen more than once but under ten times. This sequence joins TRBV30 and TRBJ2-2; D uncertain. V lost 4 bases, J lost 6 bases, and 24 bases lay in between. Germline CDR1 reads GTSNPN; CDR2 reads SVGIG (reference sequence). This CDR3 has 17 residues. The CDR3 region is CAWTDKLALSGAGELFF. The CDR3, as DNA: TGTGCCTGGACGGATAAGTTGGCCCTGTCTGGAGCCGGGGAGCTGTTTTTT.

In this sample, this clonotype turned up a few times. The gene calls are TRBV7-8 and TRBJ1-5; D gene ambiguous. The V and J ends lost 2 bases and 1 base respectively, with 6 bases between them. The CDR3 is 14 amino acids. CDR1 and CDR2 from the germline V gene are SGHVS and FQNEAQ. The DNA of the CDR3 is TGTGCCAGCAGCTTAATCTCCAGCAATCAGCCCCAGCATTTT. The encoded protein is CASSLISSNQPQHF.

Written as DNA, the CDR3 is TGTGCCAGCAGCTTAGGTCGGCTAGCGGGGGAGAAAGAGACCCAGTACTTC. It encodes CASSLGRLAGEKETQYF. This chain connects TRBV11-2 to TRBJ2-5; the match to TRBD2 covers 10 bases. V trimming: 1 base; J trimming: 3 bases; junction bases outside the gene matches: 8. Germline V CDR1 and CDR2: SGHAT, FQNNGV. There are 17 residues in the CDR3.

Only a few counts were recorded for this clonotype. This sequence joins TRBV24-1 and TRBJ2-3; possible D gene TRBD2, 6 bases. The CDR3 contains 13 residues. Germline V gene data show CDR1 as KGHDR and CDR2 as SFDVKD. Deletions cut 7 bases from V and 3 bases from J, with 10 bases between. The CDR3 sequence: CATRGRGTDTQYF. CDR3 nucleotide sequence: TGTGCCACCAGGGGGCGGGGAACAGATACGCAGTATTTT.

The CDR3 DNA sequence: TGTGCCAGCATCCGGCGGGGGAAGAAAGAGCAGTACTTC. Amino acids: CASIRRGKKEQYF. The chain employs TRBV5-6 and TRBJ2-7; TRBD2 matches 7 bases. Germline V gene lookup returns CDR1 SGHDT and CDR2 YYEEEE. The J segment lost 7 bases and the V segment lost 6 bases, leaving 10 bases of the junction unmatched. This CDR3 region has 13 residues.

The rearrangement links TRBV4-3 to TRBJ2-3, with no clear D. The V gene's germline CDR1 is LGHNA and CDR2 YSLEER. The CDR3 loop spans 16 amino acids. Trimming removed 0 bases at V and 4 bases at J, with 14 bases between. This CDR3 reads CASSQEHSDRPDTQYF. For the CDR3, the DNA is TGCGCCAGCAGCCAAGAGCATTCGGACCGCCCAGATACGCAGTATTTT.

The sample holds a few counts of this clonotype. The chain has TRBV7-9 and TRBJ2-4; D is perhaps TRBD1 or TRBD2 (6 bases each). CDR1 and CDR2 from the germline V gene are SEHNR and FQNEAQ (reference sequence). Between the trimmed V and J ends, which lost 5 bases and 0 bases, there was a span of 14 bases. This CDR3 has 16 amino acids. DNA of the CDR3: TGTGCCAGCAGCCCAACCGAGGGGGGAGCCAAAAACATTCAGTACTTC. Its translation is CASSPTEGGAKNIQYF.

The chain is built from TRBV4-3 and TRBJ2-7; TRBD1 or TRBD2 may be the D gene (5 bases each). Trimming left V 4 bases short and J 5 bases short, with 27 bases between. The CDR3 loop spans 18 amino acids. The germline V gene encodes CDR1 LGHNA and CDR2 YSLEER. The CDR3 DNA sequence: TGCGCCAGCAGCCCCCTAAGTCCCTTAGGGACCGGTAGAGACGAGCAGTACTTC. This encodes CASSPLSPLGTGRDEQYF.

This clonotype was counted only a few times. The V call is TRBV7-2, the J call TRBJ1-4; the D is unclear. With 2 bases removed from V and 7 bases from J, the gap between germline ends came to 14 bases. Germline V gene data show CDR1 as SGHTA and CDR2 as FQGNSA. The CDR3 covers 15 residues. The CDR3 is CASSLRSGPSEKLFF. DNA of the CDR3: TGTGCCAGCAGCTTACGATCAGGCCCCAGTGAAAAACTGTTTTTT.

The V gene is TRBV7-9, the J gene TRBJ1-3; D not certain. Germline V gene lookup returns CDR1 SEHNR and CDR2 FQNEAQ (reference sequence). CDR3 length: 12 residues. The V and J ends lost 3 bases and 7 bases respectively, with 7 bases between them. The CDR3 spells CASSLFGNTIYF. The CDR3 DNA follows: TGTGCCAGCAGCTTGTTCGGTAACACCATATATTTT.